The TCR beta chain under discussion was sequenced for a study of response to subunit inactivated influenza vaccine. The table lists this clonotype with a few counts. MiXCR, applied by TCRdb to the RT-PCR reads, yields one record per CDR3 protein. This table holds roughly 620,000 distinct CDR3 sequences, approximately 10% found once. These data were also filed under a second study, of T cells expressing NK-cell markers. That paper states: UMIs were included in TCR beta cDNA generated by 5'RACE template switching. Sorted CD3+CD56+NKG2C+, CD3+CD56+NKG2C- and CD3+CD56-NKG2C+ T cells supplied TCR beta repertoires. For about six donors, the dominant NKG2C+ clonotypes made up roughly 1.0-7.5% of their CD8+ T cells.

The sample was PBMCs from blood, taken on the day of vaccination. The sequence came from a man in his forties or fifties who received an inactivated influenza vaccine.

In DNA form, the CDR3 reads TGCAGCGTCCGAAACGCCGGGACATTCGAGGGGAATGAAAAACTGTTTTTT. This encodes CSVRNAGTFEGNEKLFF. The chain carries TRBV29-1 and TRBJ1-4, with D possibly TRBD1 on 6 matching bases. The V gene's germline CDR1 is SQVTM and CDR2 ANQGSEA. The CDR3 has 17 residues. Trimming left V 6 bases short and J 5 bases short, with 25 bases between.